The present T cell receptor (beta chain) was sequenced within a study of T cells after yellow fever vaccination. Study-wide background: Any fraction with a low cell number was prepared using SMART-Seq v4 Ultra Low Input.

Researchers made TCR cDNA using 5'RACE template switching, and this step added a universal primer site and UMIs. TCRdb reanalysed the 5' RACE reads using MiXCR and keeps one entry per CDR3 protein. The table records under 550,000 distinct CDR3 sequences, 20% to 25% of them present only once. General study findings and limits: Weaker overall, the secondary response nonetheless peaked faster (day 5 versus 15).

There are many counts of this clonotype. No antigen is known for it. V was cut by 4 bases and J by 3 bases, with 11 bases left in between. Germline CDR1 reads SGHRS; CDR2 reads YFSETQ. The CDR3 has 15 residues. The chain joins TRBV5-1 to TRBJ2-6, with D possibly TRBD1 on 5 matching bases. This receptor was obtained from a man aged 18 to 30 who received the YFV17D yellow fever vaccine. The starting material was PBMCs, obtained 20 to 25 days after the first yellow fever vaccination. CDR3 bases: TGCGCCAGCAGCCCCCAGGGTAATGGGGCCAACGTCCTGACTTTC. It specifies CASSPQGNGANVLTF.